The clone carrying this T cell receptor (beta chain) has a count of ten or more. The entry originates in a study of low-dose radiotherapy and immunotherapy resistance in tumors. Germline V gene sequence: CDR1 SGHDT, CDR2 YYEEEE. V shed 4 bases and J 10 bases; nucleotides not matched to a gene: 18. This CDR3 contains 18 residues. Covering alpha and beta chains, TRAV- and TRBV-specific primers were used for the first-strand cDNA. TCRs were put through approximately 20 PCR cycles of amplification with Phusion. A constant-region primer and the V-primer adapter served as the primer pair. From the reads, TCRdb called clonotypes with MiXCR, one entry per CDR3 protein. The sample yields around 80,000 distinct CDR3 sequences, over 15% seen once. Time point denoted: before trial treatment.

The material sequenced was PBMCs, taken before treatment. V usage is TRBV5-6 and J usage is TRBJ1-6; 9 nucleotides line up with TRBD1. This receptor was taken from a male donor with prostate cancer. The CDR3 region is CASSVAGTGPAGGSPLHF. In DNA form, the CDR3 reads TGTGCCAGCAGCGTCGCCGGGACAGGGCCGGCAGGGGGATCACCCCTCCACTTT.